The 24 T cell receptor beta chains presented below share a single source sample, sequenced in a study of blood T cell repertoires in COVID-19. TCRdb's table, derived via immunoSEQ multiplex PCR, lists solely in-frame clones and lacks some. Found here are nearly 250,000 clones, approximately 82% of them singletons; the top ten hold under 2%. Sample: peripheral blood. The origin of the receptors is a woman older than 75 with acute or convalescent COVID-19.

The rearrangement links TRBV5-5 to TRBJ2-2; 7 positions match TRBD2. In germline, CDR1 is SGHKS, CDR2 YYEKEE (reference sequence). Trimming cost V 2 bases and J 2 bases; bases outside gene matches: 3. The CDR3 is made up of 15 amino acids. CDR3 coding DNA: TGTGCCAGCAGCTTTACTAGCGTCAACACCGGGGAGCTGTTTTTT. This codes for CASSFTSVNTGELFF.

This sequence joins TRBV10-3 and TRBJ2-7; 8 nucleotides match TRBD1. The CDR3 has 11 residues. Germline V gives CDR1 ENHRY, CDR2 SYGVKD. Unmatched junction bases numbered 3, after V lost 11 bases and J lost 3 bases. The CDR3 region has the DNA TGTGCCTCGGGACAGGACTACGAGCAGTACTTC. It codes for CASGQDYEQYF.

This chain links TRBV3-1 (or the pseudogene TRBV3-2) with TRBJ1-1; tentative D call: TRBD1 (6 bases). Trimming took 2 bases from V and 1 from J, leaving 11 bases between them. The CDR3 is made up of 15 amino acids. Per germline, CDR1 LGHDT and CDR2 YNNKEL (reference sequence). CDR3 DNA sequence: TGTGCCAGCAGCCAATATAACAGGGCGAACACTGAAGCTTTCTTT. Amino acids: CASSQYNRANTEAFF.

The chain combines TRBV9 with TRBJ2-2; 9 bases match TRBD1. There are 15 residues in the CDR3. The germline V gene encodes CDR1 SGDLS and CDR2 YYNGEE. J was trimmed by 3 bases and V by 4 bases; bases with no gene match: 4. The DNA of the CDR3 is TGTGCCAGCAGCCCCGGGGACAGGGACACCGGGGAGCTGTTTTTT. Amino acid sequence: CASSPGDRDTGELFF.

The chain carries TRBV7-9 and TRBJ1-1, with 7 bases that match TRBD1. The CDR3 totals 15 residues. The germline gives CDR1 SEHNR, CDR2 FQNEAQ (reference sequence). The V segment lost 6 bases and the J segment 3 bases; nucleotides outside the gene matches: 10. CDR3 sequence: CASRPRDDRDTEAFF. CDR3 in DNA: TGTGCCAGCAGACCTAGGGACGACAGGGACACTGAAGCTTTCTTT. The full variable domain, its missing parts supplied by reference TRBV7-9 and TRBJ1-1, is DTGVSQNPRHKITKRGQNVTFRCDPISEHNRLYWYRQTLGQGPEFLTYFQNEAQLEKSRLLSDRFSAERPKGSFSTLEIQRTEQGDSAMYLCASRPRDDRDTEAFFGQGTRLTVV.

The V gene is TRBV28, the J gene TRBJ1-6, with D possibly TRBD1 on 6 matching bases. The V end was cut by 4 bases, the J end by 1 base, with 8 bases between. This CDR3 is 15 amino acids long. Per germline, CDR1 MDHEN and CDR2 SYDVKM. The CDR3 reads CASSYRESYNSPLHF. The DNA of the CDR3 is TGTGCCAGCAGTTACAGGGAATCCTATAATTCACCCCTCCACTTT.

The DNA for the CDR3 is TGTGCCAGCAGCCAAAGGGACACCGGGATCTATGGCTACACCTTC. Encoded protein: CASSQRDTGIYGYTF. J is TRBJ1-2 and V is TRBV7-6, with TRBD1 as a possible D gene (6 bases). The CDR3 runs to 15 residues. Trimming removed 5 bases at V and 4 bases at J, with 17 bases between. Germline V gene sequence: CDR1 SGHVS, CDR2 FNYEAQ.

The CDR3 sequence: CASSQIGLAGQETQYF. Written as DNA, the CDR3 is TGCGCCAGCAGCCAGATCGGACTAGCGGGGCAAGAGACCCAGTACTTC. The rearrangement joins TRBV5-1 to TRBJ2-5; 12 bases line up with TRBD2. V trimming: 4 bases; J trimming: 2 bases; junction bases outside the gene matches: 6. The germline CDR1 and CDR2 sequences are SGHRS and YFSETQ. The length of the CDR3 is 16 residues.

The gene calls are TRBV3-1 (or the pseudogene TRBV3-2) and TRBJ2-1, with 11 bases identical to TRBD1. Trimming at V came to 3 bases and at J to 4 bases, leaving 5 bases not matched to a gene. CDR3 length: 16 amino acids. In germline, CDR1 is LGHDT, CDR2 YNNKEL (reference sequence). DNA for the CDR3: TGTGCCAGCAGCCATTCGGACAGGGGGCTGTACAATGAGCAGTTCTTC. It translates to CASSHSDRGLYNEQFF.

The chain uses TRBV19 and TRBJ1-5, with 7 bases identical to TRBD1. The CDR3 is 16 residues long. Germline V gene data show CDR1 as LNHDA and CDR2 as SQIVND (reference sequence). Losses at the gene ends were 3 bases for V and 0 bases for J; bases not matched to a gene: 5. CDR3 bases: TGTGCCAGTAGTATGCCCAGGGGGTATAGCAATCAGCCCCAGCATTTT. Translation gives CASSMPRGYSNQPQHF.

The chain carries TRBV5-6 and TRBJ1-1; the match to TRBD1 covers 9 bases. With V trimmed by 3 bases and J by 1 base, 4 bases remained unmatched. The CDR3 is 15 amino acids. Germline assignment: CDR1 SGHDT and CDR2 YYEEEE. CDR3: CASSSGTGTNTEAFF. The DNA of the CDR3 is TGTGCCAGCAGCTCCGGGACAGGGACGAACACTGAAGCTTTCTTT.

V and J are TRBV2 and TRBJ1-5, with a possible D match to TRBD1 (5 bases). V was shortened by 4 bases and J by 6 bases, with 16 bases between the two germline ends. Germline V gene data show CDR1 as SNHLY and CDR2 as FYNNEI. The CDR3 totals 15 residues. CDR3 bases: TGTGCCAGCAGTGGGCTACAGGCCCAAAGTCAGCCCCAGCATTTT. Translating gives CASSGLQAQSQPQHF.

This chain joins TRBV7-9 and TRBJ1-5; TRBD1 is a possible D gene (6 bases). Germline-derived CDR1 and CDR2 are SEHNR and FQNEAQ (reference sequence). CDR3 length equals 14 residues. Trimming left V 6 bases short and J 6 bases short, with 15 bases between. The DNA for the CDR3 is TGTGCCAGCAGTAGCGCCAGGGGTGGTCAGCCCCAGCATTTT. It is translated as CASSSARGGQPQHF.

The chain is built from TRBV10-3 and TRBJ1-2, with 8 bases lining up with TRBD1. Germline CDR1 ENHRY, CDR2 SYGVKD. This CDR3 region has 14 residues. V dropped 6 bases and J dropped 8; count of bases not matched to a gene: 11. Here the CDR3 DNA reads TGTGCCATCAGGGGGTCCGGGACAGGTGGCGGCTACACCTTC. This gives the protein CAIRGSGTGGGYTF.

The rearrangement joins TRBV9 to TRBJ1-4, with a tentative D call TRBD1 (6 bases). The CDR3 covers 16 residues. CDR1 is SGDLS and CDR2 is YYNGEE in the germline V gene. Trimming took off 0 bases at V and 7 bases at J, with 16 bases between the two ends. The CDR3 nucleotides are TGTGCCAGCAGCGTAGGATGGACAGTCGACAGTGAAAAACTGTTTTTT. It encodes CASSVGWTVDSEKLFF.

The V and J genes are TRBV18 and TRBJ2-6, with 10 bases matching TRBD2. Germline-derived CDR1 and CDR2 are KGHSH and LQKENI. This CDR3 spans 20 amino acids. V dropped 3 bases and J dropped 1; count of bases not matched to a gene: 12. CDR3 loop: CASSPSLAGVSFSGANVLTF. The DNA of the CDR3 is TGTGCCAGCTCACCGTCTCTAGCGGGGGTTTCCTTTTCTGGGGCCAACGTCCTGACTTTC.

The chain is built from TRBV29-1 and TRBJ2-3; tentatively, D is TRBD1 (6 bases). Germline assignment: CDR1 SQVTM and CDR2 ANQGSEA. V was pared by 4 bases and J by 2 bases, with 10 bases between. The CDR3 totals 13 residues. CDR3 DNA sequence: TGCAGCGTTGCTCAGGGGACCACAGATACGCAGTATTTT. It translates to CSVAQGTTDTQYF.

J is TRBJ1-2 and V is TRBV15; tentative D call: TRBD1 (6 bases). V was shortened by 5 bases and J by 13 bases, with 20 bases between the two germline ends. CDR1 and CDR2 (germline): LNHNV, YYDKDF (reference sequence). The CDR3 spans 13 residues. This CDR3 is CATSGVGQGRSTF. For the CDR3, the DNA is TGTGCCACCAGCGGAGTGGGGCAGGGGAGATCCACCTTC.

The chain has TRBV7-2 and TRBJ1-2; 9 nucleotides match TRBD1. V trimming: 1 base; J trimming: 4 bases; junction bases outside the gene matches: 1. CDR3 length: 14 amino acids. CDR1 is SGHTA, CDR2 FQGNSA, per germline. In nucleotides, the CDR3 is TGTGCCAGCAGCTTAGAACAGGGGGCCTATGGCTACACCTTC. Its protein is CASSLEQGAYGYTF.

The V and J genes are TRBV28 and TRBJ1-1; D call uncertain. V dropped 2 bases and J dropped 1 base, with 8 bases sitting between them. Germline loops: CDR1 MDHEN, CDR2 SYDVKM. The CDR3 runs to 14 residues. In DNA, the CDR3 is TGTGCCAGCAGTTTACCCGACACGAACACTGAAGCTTTCTTT. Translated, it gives CASSLPDTNTEAFF.

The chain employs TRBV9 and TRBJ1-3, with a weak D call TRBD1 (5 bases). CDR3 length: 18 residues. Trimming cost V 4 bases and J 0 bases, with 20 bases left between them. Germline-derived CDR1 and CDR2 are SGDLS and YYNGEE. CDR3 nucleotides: TGTGCCAGCAGCCCTTTTCCCTCGGGGGGTGACTCTGGAAACACCATATATTTT. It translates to CASSPFPSGGDSGNTIYF.

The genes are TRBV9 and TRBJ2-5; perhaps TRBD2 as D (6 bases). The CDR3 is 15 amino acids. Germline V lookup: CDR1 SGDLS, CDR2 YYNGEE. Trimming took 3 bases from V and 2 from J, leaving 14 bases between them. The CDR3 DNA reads TGTGCCAGCAGCGCCCTAGGCGGGGTGCAAGAGACCCAGTACTTC. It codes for CASSALGGVQETQYF.

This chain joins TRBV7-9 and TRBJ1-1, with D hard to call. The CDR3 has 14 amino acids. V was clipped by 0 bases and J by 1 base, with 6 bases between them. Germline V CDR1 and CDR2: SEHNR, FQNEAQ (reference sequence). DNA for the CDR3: TGTGCCAGCAGCTTAGCCCTCGGGAACACTGAAGCTTTCTTT. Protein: CASSLALGNTEAFF.

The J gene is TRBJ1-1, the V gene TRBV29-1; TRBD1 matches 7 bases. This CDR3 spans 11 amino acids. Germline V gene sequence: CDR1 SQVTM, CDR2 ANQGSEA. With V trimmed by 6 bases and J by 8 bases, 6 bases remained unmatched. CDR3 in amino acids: CSVDGQAEAFF. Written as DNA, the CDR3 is TGCAGCGTGGACGGACAGGCAGAAGCTTTCTTT.